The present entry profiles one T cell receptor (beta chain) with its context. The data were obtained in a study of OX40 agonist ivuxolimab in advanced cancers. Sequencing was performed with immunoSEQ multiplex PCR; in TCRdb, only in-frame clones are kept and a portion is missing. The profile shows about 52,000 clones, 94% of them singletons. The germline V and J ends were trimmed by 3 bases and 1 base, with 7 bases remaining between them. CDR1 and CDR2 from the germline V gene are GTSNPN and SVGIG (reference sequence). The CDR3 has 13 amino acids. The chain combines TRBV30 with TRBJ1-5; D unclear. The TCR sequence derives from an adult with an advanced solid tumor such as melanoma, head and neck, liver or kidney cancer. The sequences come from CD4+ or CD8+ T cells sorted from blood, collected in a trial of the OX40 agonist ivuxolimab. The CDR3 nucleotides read TGTGCCTGGAGCCGTGACAGCAATCAGCCCCAGCATTTT. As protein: CAWSRDSNQPQHF.